The clone carrying this TCR beta chain was observed at least ten times. Antigen specificity is unknown. The data derive from a study of T-cell reconstitution after alpha-beta-depleted transplantation in children. CDR3 length: 15 residues. Germline V gene data show CDR1 as MDHEN and CDR2 as SYDVKM. V was cut by 8 bases and J by 0 bases, with 15 bases left in between. General study points: As was reported, about two months after transplant, alpha-beta T cells came from several hundred expanded graft clones. Recipient T cells and thymic progenitors that survived were the source of the high TCRbeta diversity seen at day 60 in some patients. By one year post-transplant, T-cell counts and diversity largely arose from T cells that were newly produced.

Unique molecular identifiers were incorporated when the TCRbeta library was constructed. In TCRdb, the PCR reads were re-called with MiXCR into one record per CDR3 protein. Of about 190,000 distinct CDR3 sequences listed, around 10% are singletons. This TCR derives from a boy aged 2-9 years with acute myeloid leukemia, due to receive a stem cell transplant. Sequenced here: PBMCs, sampled before TCRalphabeta/CD19-depleted stem cell transplant. The chain combines TRBV28 with TRBJ2-3; D not certain. Here the CDR3 DNA reads TGTGCCAGCCTACCGAACTTGCCTAGCACAGATACGCAGTATTTT. Translating gives CASLPNLPSTDTQYF.